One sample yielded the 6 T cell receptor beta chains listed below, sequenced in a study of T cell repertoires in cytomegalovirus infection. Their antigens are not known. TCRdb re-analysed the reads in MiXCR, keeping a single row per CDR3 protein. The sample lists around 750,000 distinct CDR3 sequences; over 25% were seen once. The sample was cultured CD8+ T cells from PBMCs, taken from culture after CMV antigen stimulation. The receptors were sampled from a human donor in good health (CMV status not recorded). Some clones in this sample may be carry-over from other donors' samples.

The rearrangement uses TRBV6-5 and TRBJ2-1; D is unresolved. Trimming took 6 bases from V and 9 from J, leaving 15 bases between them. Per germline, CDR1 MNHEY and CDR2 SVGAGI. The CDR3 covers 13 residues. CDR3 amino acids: CASSLRLRREQFF. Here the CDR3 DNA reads TGTGCCAGCAGCCTTAGACTCAGGCGTGAGCAGTTCTTC.

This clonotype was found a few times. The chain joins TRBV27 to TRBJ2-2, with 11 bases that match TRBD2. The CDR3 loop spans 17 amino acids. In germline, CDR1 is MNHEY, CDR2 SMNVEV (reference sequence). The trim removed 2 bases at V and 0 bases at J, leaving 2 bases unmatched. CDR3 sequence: CASSLTTSGANTGELFF. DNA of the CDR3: TGTGCCAGCAGTTTAACGACTAGCGGGGCGAACACCGGGGAGCTGTTTTTT.

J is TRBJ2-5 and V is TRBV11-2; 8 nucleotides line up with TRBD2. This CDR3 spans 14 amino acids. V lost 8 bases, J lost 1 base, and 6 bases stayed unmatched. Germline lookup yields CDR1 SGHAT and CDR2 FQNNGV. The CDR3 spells CASGVAGGQETQYF. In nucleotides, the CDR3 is TGTGCCAGCGGGGTCGCGGGAGGCCAAGAGACCCAGTACTTC.

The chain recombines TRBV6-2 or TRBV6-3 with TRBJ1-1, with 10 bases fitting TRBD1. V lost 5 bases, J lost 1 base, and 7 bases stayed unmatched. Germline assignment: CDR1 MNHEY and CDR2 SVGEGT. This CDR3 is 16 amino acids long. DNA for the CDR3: TGTGCCAGCAGTCCATGGACAGGGGGAGGGAACACTGAAGCTTTCTTT. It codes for CASSPWTGGGNTEAFF.

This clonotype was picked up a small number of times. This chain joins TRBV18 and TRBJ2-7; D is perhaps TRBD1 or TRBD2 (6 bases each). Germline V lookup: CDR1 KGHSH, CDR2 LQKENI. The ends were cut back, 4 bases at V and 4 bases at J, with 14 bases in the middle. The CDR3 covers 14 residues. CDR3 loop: CASSLGGSDYEQYV. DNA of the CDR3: TGTGCCAGCTCACTGGGGGGCTCAGATTACGAGCAGTACGTC.

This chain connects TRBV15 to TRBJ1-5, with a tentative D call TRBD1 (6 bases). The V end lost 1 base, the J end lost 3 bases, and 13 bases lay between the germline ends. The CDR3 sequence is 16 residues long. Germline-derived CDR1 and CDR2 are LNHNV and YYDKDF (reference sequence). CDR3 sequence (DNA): TGTGCCACCAGCAGAGTGCCAACAGGGATCAATCAGCCCCAGCATTTT. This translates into CATSRVPTGINQPQHF.